These 26 T cell receptor beta chains originate from one sample sequenced in a study of glioma-infiltrating T cells. TCR alpha and beta CDR3 regions were amplified from RNA using iRepertoire nested multiplex PCR. MiXCR, applied by TCRdb to the multiplex PCR reads, yields one record per CDR3 protein. Among under 200,000 distinct CDR3 sequences listed, about 47% were seen once. Input material: glioma tissue, nonneoplastic brain tissue, or PBMCs (not recorded which). These receptor sequences come from a human donor with low-grade glioma or glioblastoma, undergoing nonglioma brain surgery, or in good health (not recorded which).

The genes are TRBV19 and TRBJ2-1, with no clear D. Germline CDR1 and CDR2: LNHDA and SQIVND (reference sequence). Between the trimmed V and J ends, which lost 8 bases and 0 bases, there was a span of 11 bases. The CDR3 totals 14 residues. CDR3 region: CASRPRSSYNEQFF. The CDR3 DNA is TGTGCCAGTCGGCCAAGAAGCTCCTACAATGAGCAGTTCTTC.

This clonotype was detected ten times or more. The chain couples TRBV19 to TRBJ2-1, with D unresolved. The V and J ends lost 6 bases and 6 bases respectively, with 15 bases between them. Germline assignment: CDR1 LNHDA and CDR2 SQIVND (reference sequence). CDR3 size: 14 residues. The CDR3 spells CASRAPEAPNEQFF. In DNA form, the CDR3 reads TGTGCCAGTAGAGCCCCAGAGGCGCCCAATGAGCAGTTCTTC.

This clonotype was seen many times. V is TRBV10-3 and J is TRBJ2-3; D unresolved. This CDR3 comprises 14 residues. V was clipped by 7 bases and J by 3 bases, with 14 bases between them. In germline, CDR1 is ENHRY, CDR2 SYGVKD. CDR3 loop: CAIKLAQRTDTQYF. CDR3 DNA sequence: TGTGCCATCAAATTAGCACAGAGAACAGATACGCAGTATTTT.

Remarks on this clonotype: A much more abundant neighbour one base away suggests this may be a read error. V and J are TRBV6-1 and TRBJ2-7; 8 bases align to TRBD1. The CDR3 is 16 amino acids. V lost 5 bases to trimming and J lost 5 bases; unmatched junction nucleotides: 14. Germline V gene sequence: CDR1 MNHNS, CDR2 SASEGT. CDR3 DNA: TGTGCCAGCAGTTATTTGACGGTTGGACAGGGAGACGAGCAGTACTTC. Translating it yields CASSYLTVGQGDEQYF.

The gene calls are TRBV5-1 and TRBJ2-5, with D tentatively TRBD1 (5 bases). V lost 3 bases and J 1 base, leaving 10 bases between the germline ends. This CDR3 is built from 14 residues. Germline-derived CDR1 and CDR2 are SGHRS and YFSETQ. CDR3 bases: TGCGCCAGCAGCTCCGTGACAGTCCAAGAGACCCAGTACTTC. Protein sequence: CASSSVTVQETQYF. The complete variable domain, with remaining parts taken from reference TRBV5-1 and TRBJ2-5, reads KAGVTQTPRYLIKTRGQQVTLSCSPISGHRSVSWYQQTPGQGLQFLFEYFSETQRNKGNFPGRFSGRQFSNSRSEMNVSTLELGDSALYLCASSSVTVQETQYFGPGTRLLVL.

The sample holds many counts of this clonotype. The J gene is TRBJ2-3, the V gene TRBV7-6, with D tentatively TRBD2 (5 bases). Between the trimmed V and J ends, which lost 5 bases and 7 bases, there was a span of 22 bases. The germline CDR1 and CDR2 sequences are SGHVS and FNYEAQ. This CDR3 region has 16 residues. This chain's CDR3 is CASSQDQGLASNTQYF. CDR3 coding DNA: TGTGCCAGCAGCCAAGATCAAGGACTGGCTTCAAATACGCAGTATTTT. The whole variable domain, remainder taken from reference TRBV7-6 and TRBJ2-3, is GAGVSQSPRYKVTKRGQDVALRCDPISGHVSLYWYRQALGQGPEFLTYFNYEAQQDKSGLPNDRFSAERPEGSISTLTIQRTEQRDSAMYRCASSQDQGLASNTQYFGPGTRLTVL.

V usage is TRBV2 and J usage is TRBJ2-1; 9 nucleotides match TRBD1. The V gene's germline CDR1 is SNHLY and CDR2 FYNNEI. V was clipped by 6 bases and J by 3 bases; unmatched bases: 12. CDR3 size: 17 residues. CDR3 in DNA: TGTGCCAGCAGCCCCCATCAGGACAGGGGTAACTACAATGAGCAGTTCTTC. Translated, it gives CASSPHQDRGNYNEQFF.

The sample holds one count of this clonotype. The chain has TRBV20-1 and TRBJ1-1; D is undetermined. V was pared by 2 bases and J by 5 bases, with 15 bases between. This CDR3 has 14 amino acids. Germline assignment: CDR1 DFQATT and CDR2 SNEGSKA (reference sequence). The CDR3 protein is CSARTRGRITEAFF. In nucleotides, the CDR3 is TGCAGTGCTAGAACACGCGGAAGGATTACTGAAGCTTTCTTT.

As for this clonotype: The junction and the germline gene differ at one end; a read error may be behind it. The gene calls are TRBV2 and TRBJ2-3; possible D gene TRBD1, 6 bases. The CDR3 has 14 residues. Germline values: CDR1 SNHLY, CDR2 FYNNEI. As DNA, the CDR3 is TGTGCCGGCAGGATCAGGACAGAAATGGATACGCAGTATTTT. This translates into CAGRIRTEMDTQYF. Together with reference TRBV2 and TRBJ2-3, the CDR3 gives the full variable domain: EPEVTQTPSHQVTQMGQEVILRCVPISNHLYFYWYRQILGQKVEFLVSFYNNEISEKSEIFDDQFSVERPDGSNFTLKIRSTKLEDSAMYFCAGRIRTEMDTQYFGPGTRLTVL.

This clonotype was seen repeatedly, ten times or more. This chain uses TRBV2 with TRBJ1-5; 8 bases map to TRBD1. The CDR3 sequence is 14 residues long. Trimming took 7 bases from V and 6 from J; bases not matched to a gene: 8. CDR1 is SNHLY and CDR2 is FYNNEI in the germline V gene. CDR3 loop: CASTQDREAQPQHF. In nucleotides, the CDR3 is TGTGCCAGCACCCAGGACAGGGAAGCTCAGCCCCAGCATTTT. The variable domain in full, completed from reference TRBV2 and TRBJ1-5, reads EPEVTQTPSHQVTQMGQEVILRCVPISNHLYFYWYRQILGQKVEFLVSFYNNEISEKSEIFDDQFSVERPDGSNFTLKIRSTKLEDSAMYFCASTQDREAQPQHFGDGTRLSIL.

The rearrangement uses TRBV12-3 or TRBV12-4 and TRBJ1-2; D is undetermined. The V gene lost 7 bases and the J gene lost 8 bases, with 17 bases spanning the gap. This CDR3 has 13 amino acids. CDR3 DNA: TGTGCCAGCACCCCACGGACCCAAGAAGGCTACACCTTC. Its translation: CASTPRTQEGYTF.

Regarding this clonotype: This may come from a read error, since a much larger clone is one base off. This chain links TRBV2 with TRBJ2-1; 16 bases agree with TRBD2. CDR1 SNHLY and CDR2 FYNNEI come from the germline V gene. The CDR3 is 14 amino acids. Trimming took 5 bases from V and 15 from J; bases not matched to a gene: 7. Here the CDR3 reads CASSLGTSGRAVFF. The CDR3 region has the DNA TGTGCCAGCAGTCTAGGGACTAGCGGGAGGGCCGTGTTCTTC.

About this clonotype itself: This could be a read error, since a much larger clone is one nucleotide away. The chain is built from TRBV28 and TRBJ1-5, with D tentatively TRBD1 (5 bases). Germline V gene data show CDR1 as MDHEN and CDR2 as SYDVKM. The CDR3 spans 16 residues. CDR3 residues: CASSFRWGLSNQPKHF. The CDR3 coding sequence is TGTGCCAGCAGTTTTAGGTGGGGGTTGAGCAATCAGCCCAAGCATTTT.

This clonotype was counted a few times. V and J are TRBV29-1 and TRBJ1-1; TRBD1 matches at 7 bases. Germline values: CDR1 SQVTM, CDR2 ANQGSEA. The CDR3 totals 13 residues. Trimming removed 7 bases from V and 4 bases from J; junction bases left unmatched: 9. CDR3 protein: CSAGQAQGTEAFF. The CDR3 nucleotides read TGCAGCGCAGGACAGGCCCAGGGCACTGAAGCTTTCTTT.

There are many counts of this clonotype. The chain carries TRBV24-1 and TRBJ2-7; D may be TRBD2 (6 bases). This CDR3 comprises 16 residues. Per the germline V gene, CDR1 is KGHDR and CDR2 is SFDVKD. Between the trimmed V and J ends, which lost 2 bases and 1 base, there was a span of 14 bases. CDR3 nucleotides: TGTGCCACCAGTGATTCTCGACTAGTTCGGTCCTACGAGCAGTACTTC. Its protein product is CATSDSRLVRSYEQYF.

The chain couples TRBV29-1 to TRBJ2-1; possibly TRBD2 for D (6 bases). CDR1 and CDR2 (germline): SQVTM, ANQGSEA. The CDR3 has 13 residues. V gave up 5 bases and J gave up 4 bases, with 12 bases separating them. The CDR3 loop is CSVPTAGYNEQFF. CDR3 in DNA: TGCAGCGTTCCGACCGCGGGGTACAATGAGCAGTTCTTC.

This clonotype was detected many times. J is TRBJ1-2 and V is TRBV11-2, with unresolved D. The germline CDR1 and CDR2 sequences are SGHAT and FQNNGV. Trimming cost V 1 base and J 1 base, with 7 bases left between them. This CDR3 has 14 amino acids. CDR3: CASSLGPINYGYTF. CDR3 bases: TGTGCCAGCAGCTTAGGTCCGATTAACTATGGCTACACCTTC.

To note about this clonotype: Being one base from a much bigger clone, this may be a read error. The rearrangement links TRBV7-2 to TRBJ2-5; D gene ambiguous. Trimming cost V 9 bases and J 3 bases, with 8 bases left between them. Germline V gene data show CDR1 as SGHTA and CDR2 as FQGNSA. The CDR3 runs 11 residues. CDR3 amino acids: CARSKEETQYF. The CDR3 bases are TGTGCCAGGAGCAAAGAAGAGACCCAGTACTTC. The full variable domain, its missing parts supplied by reference TRBV7-2 and TRBJ2-5, is GAGVSQSPSNKVTEKGKDVELRCDPISGHTALYWYRQSLGQGLEFLIYFQGNSAPDKSGLPSDRFSAERTGGSVSTLTIQRTQQEDSAVYLCARSKEETQYFGPGTRLLVL.

On this clonotype: A much larger clone differs from this one at a single base, so this may be a read error. This chain connects TRBV2 to TRBJ1-6, with D possibly being TRBD1 (5 bases). CDR1 is SNHLY and CDR2 is FYNNEI in the germline V gene. The CDR3 contains 12 residues. Trimming took 5 bases from V and 14 from J, leaving 13 bases between them. CDR3 region: CASSWDRVTLHF. In DNA form, the CDR3 reads TGTGCCAGCAGTTGGGACCGTGTCACCCTCCACTTT. The full variable domain, with the rest looked up from reference TRBV2 and TRBJ1-6, is EPEVTQTPSHQVTQMGQEVILRCVPISNHLYFYWYRQILGQKVEFLVSFYNNEISEKSEIFDDQFSVERPDGSNFTLKIRSTKLEDSAMYFCASSWDRVTLHFGNGTRLTVT.

To note about this clonotype: One base away lies a much larger clone, so this may be a sequencing read error. The chain recombines TRBV28 with TRBJ2-7; D uncertain. V was cut by 2 bases and J by 3 bases, with 14 bases left in between. The CDR3 length is 15 residues. In germline, CDR1 is MDHEN, CDR2 SYDVKM. CDR3 loop: CASSLQRQTLYEQYF. As DNA, the CDR3 is TGTGCCAGCAGTTTACAGAGACAAACTCTCTACGAGCAGTACTTC.

As for this clonotype: This may come from a read error, since a much larger clone is one base off. This rearrangement joins TRBV20-1 to TRBJ2-7; D tentatively reads TRBD1 or TRBD2 (7 bases each). Per the germline V gene, CDR1 is DFQATT and CDR2 is SNEGSKA (reference sequence). This CDR3 region has 14 residues. The CDR3 here is CSARDHGGGGEEYF. Here the CDR3 DNA reads TGCAGTGCTAGAGATCATGGGGGAGGGGGCGAGGAGTACTTC.

This clonotype was seen at least ten times. The chain carries TRBV19 and TRBJ1-6; D ambiguous. The germline V gene encodes CDR1 LNHDA and CDR2 SQIVND (reference sequence). The CDR3 loop spans 13 amino acids. V was cut by 8 bases and J by 10 bases, with 15 bases left in between. CDR3 coding DNA: TGTGCCAGTGAGGCGGACCCCGGGTCACCCCTCCACTTT. As protein: CASEADPGSPLHF. The entire variable domain, with the rest obtained from reference TRBV19 and TRBJ1-6, is as follows: DGGITQSPKYLFRKEGQNVTLSCEQNLNHDAMYWYRQDPGQGLRLIYYSQIVNDFQKGDIAEGYSVSREKKESFPLTVTSAQKNPTAFYLCASEADPGSPLHFGNGTRLTVT.

Regarding this clonotype: A much more abundant neighbour one base away suggests this may be a read error. The chain recombines TRBV7-7 with TRBJ2-3; 7 bases are shared with TRBD2. The CDR3 has 15 residues. Germline CDR1 is SSHAT and CDR2 is FNYEAQ (reference sequence). The junction had 8 bases not matched to a gene; V was cut back by 6 bases and J by 2 bases. The CDR3 protein is CASSEKSGITDTQYF. The DNA of the CDR3 is TGTGCCAGCAGTGAAAAAAGCGGGATCACAGATACGCAGTATTTT.

In its sample, this clonotype was seen many times. V gene TRBV29-1 combines with J gene TRBJ2-1; D gene unclear. The germline gives CDR1 SQVTM, CDR2 ANQGSEA. The V end lost 4 bases, the J end lost 6 bases, and 10 bases lay between the germline ends. This CDR3 spans 12 amino acids. The CDR3 loop reads CSVVGLVNEQFF. DNA of the CDR3: TGCAGCGTTGTAGGGTTAGTCAATGAGCAGTTCTTC.

This clonotype was seen repeatedly, ten times or more. CDR3 residues: CASTSTVIETQYF. The CDR3 nucleotides are TGTGCCAGCACCTCTACTGTGATAGAGACCCAGTACTTC. The V call is TRBV11-2, the J call TRBJ2-5; D unresolved. With 7 bases removed from V and 4 bases from J, the gap between germline ends came to 13 bases. CDR3 length: 13 residues. Germline V gene data show CDR1 as SGHAT and CDR2 as FQNNGV.

On this clonotype itself: Since no conserved phenylalanine or tryptophan closes the CDR3, a read error is the likely cause. This chain links TRBV6-5 with TRBJ2-1, with D possibly being TRBD2 (6 bases). The J call could be wrong; TRBJ2-5 is a better fit for the DNA end. In germline, CDR1 is MNHEY, CDR2 SVGAGI. The CDR3 is made up of 13 amino acids. CDR3 protein: CAISVGLEETQYL. CDR3 sequence (DNA): TGTGCCATCAGTGTGGGACTGGAAGAGACCCAGTACTTA.